These 15 T cell receptor beta chains came from one sample sequenced in a study of CXCR3-negative and CXCR3-positive naive CD8 T cells. UMI-labeled 5' RACE TRB cDNA libraries were prepared from the cells. Following a re-call of the 5' RACE reads, TCRdb has one entry per CDR3 protein and lacks DNA. The ten most abundant clones cover around 1.5% of a sample with 69,000 or so distinct CDR3 sequences. Sequencing was carried out using naive CXCR3- CD8+ T cells from blood. Subset given: CD45RO-CCR7+CD27+CD95- naive CD8+ T cells lacking CXCR3 (TNR3-). These receptors were collected from a human donor in good health. Some clones in this sample may be carry-over from other donors' samples.

This CDR3 reads CASSDVGGLNEQFF. The chain carries TRBV2 and TRBJ2-1; TCRdb's assignment of TRBD1 cannot be checked, as there is no DNA. Germline-derived CDR1 and CDR2 are SNHLY and FYNNEI. This CDR3 has 14 residues. Based on the CDR3 plus reference TRBV2 and TRBJ2-1, the full variable domain is EPEVTQTPSHQVTQMGQEVILRCVPISNHLYFYWYRQILGQKVEFLVSFYNNEISEKSEIFDDQFSVERPDGSNFTLKIRSTKLEDSAMYFCASSDVGGLNEQFFGPGTRLTVL.

The chain has TRBV12-3 or TRBV12-4 and TRBJ1-1; TCRdb's assignment of TRBD1 cannot be checked, as there is no DNA. The CDR3 runs to 13 residues. CDR3 protein: CANSFYPGSEAFF.

This chain connects TRBV7-9 to TRBJ2-7. The CDR3 has 16 amino acids. Germline lookup yields CDR1 SEHNR and CDR2 FQNEAQ (reference sequence). This CDR3 is CASSLGYGTVSYEQYF. Together with reference TRBV7-9 and TRBJ2-7, the CDR3 gives the full variable domain: DTGVSQNPRHKITKRGQNVTFRCDPISEHNRLYWYRQTLGQGPEFLTYFQNEAQLEKSRLLSDRFSAERPKGSFSTLEIQRTEQGDSAMYLCASSLGYGTVSYEQYFGPGTRLTVT.

This chain connects TRBV10-3 to TRBJ2-1; the TRBD2 assignment by TCRdb is unverifiable without DNA. The CDR3 extends over 15 amino acids. Germline V gene sequence: CDR1 ENHRY, CDR2 SYGVKD. CDR3 sequence reads: CAIVDTSGRYDEQFF.

The gene calls are TRBV6-5 and TRBJ2-7; TCRdb selects TRBD1, and the lack of DNA leaves this call unchecked. Looked up from germline, CDR1 is MNHEY and CDR2 is SVGAGI. The CDR3 is 16 amino acids. CDR3 in amino acids: CASSQLGQGYNTRPYF.

The chain couples TRBV4-2 to TRBJ1-1. The V gene's germline CDR1 is LGHNA and CDR2 YNFKEQ. There are 12 residues in the CDR3. The CDR3 sequence is CASSHGNTEAFF.

CDR3 protein: CASSPYSGKQEYNEQFF. The chain employs TRBV7-7 and TRBJ2-1; TCRdb returns TRBD2, unconfirmable since there is no DNA. The germline CDR1 and CDR2 sequences are SSHAT and FNYEAQ (reference sequence). The CDR3 is 17 amino acids.

The chain is built from TRBV29-1 and TRBJ2-5; TCRdb designates TRBD2, a call that cannot be tested without DNA. Germline V gene sequence: CDR1 SQVTM, CDR2 ANQGSEA. The CDR3 sequence is 12 residues long. This CDR3 reads CSVRQGLQTQYF.

CDR3 sequence: CASSPGLAGVLTAINYEQFF. The chain couples TRBV4-3 to TRBJ2-1; no DNA is available, so the TRBD2 call from TCRdb remains unchecked. Germline V gene sequence: CDR1 LGHNA, CDR2 YSLEER. The CDR3 spans 20 residues.

The chain employs TRBV7-3 and TRBJ2-1; TCRdb names TRBD1, which stays unverified in the absence of DNA. Germline V gene data show CDR1 as SGHTA and CDR2 as FQGTGA. The CDR3 contains 13 residues. CDR3 in amino acids: CASSPVAGGEQFF.

This chain uses TRBV5-1 with TRBJ2-3; there is no DNA to check the TCRdb D call of TRBD1. The CDR3 totals 14 residues. The germline V gene encodes CDR1 SGHRS and CDR2 YFSETQ. The CDR3 sequence: CASSLEGVPDTQYF.

The genes are TRBV7-3 and TRBJ1-4; TCRdb's assignment of TRBD1 cannot be checked, as there is no DNA. Germline CDR1 and CDR2: SGHTA and FQGTGA. The CDR3 has 15 residues. CDR3 amino acids: CASSLTGGADEKLFF.

The J gene is TRBJ1-1, the V gene TRBV7-2; TCRdb names TRBD1, which stays unverified in the absence of DNA. Germline CDR1 is SGHTA and CDR2 is FQGNSA. The CDR3 is 15 residues long. The CDR3 is CASSGPTGIGTEAFF.

The CDR3 sequence is CATSRARGDTGELFF. This chain uses TRBV15 with TRBJ2-2; TCRdb calls TRBD1, which cannot be checked without DNA. The germline gives CDR1 LNHNV, CDR2 YYDKDF (reference sequence). The CDR3 has 15 residues.

This chain joins TRBV24-1 and TRBJ1-1; TCRdb picks TRBD1, but there is no DNA to check that call. The CDR3 is 13 amino acids. Germline CDR1 reads KGHDR; CDR2 reads SFDVKD. The CDR3 reads CATSDLGPPKMIF.